A single sample gave rise to the 32 T cell receptor beta chains below, sequenced in a study of shared clonotypes between healthy human individuals. Data came from immunoSEQ multiplex PCR; TCRdb stores just in-frame clones and leaves some out. The profile shows roughly 2.5 million clones, approximately 94% of them singletons. The specimen was naive CD4+ T cells sorted from blood. This sample's subset: CD45RA+ positively selected. The receptors were gathered from a man aged 18 to 35 in good health.

The chain couples TRBV28 to TRBJ2-5; TRBD2 aligns across 9 bases. Trimming cost V 6 bases and J 5 bases; bases outside gene matches: 13. This CDR3 is 16 amino acids long. The germline V gene encodes CDR1 MDHEN and CDR2 SYDVKM. The CDR3 region is CASRDPNIAGVETQYF. The DNA for the CDR3 is TGTGCCAGCAGGGACCCCAATATAGCGGGGGTGGAGACCCAGTACTTC.

V gene TRBV6-6 combines with J gene TRBJ1-1, with TRBD1 matching 7 bases. Germline loops: CDR1 MNHNY, CDR2 SVGAGI (reference sequence). The CDR3 is 14 residues long. Trimming took 4 bases from V and 5 from J; bases not matched to a gene: 7. The CDR3 region is CASSWGDSQTEAFF. The CDR3 nucleotides read TGTGCCAGCAGTTGGGGGGACAGTCAAACTGAAGCTTTCTTT.

The chain couples TRBV7-2 to TRBJ1-5, with TRBD1 as a possible D gene (5 bases). Germline V gene data show CDR1 as SGHTA and CDR2 as FQGNSA. This CDR3 has 15 residues. Trimming pared 2 bases from V and 2 bases from J, leaving 10 bases between. The CDR3: CASSLQGIGNQPQHF. The CDR3 DNA reads TGTGCCAGCAGCTTACAGGGTATTGGCAATCAGCCCCAGCATTTT.

The chain couples TRBV4-2 to TRBJ1-1; TRBD1 aligns across 11 bases. J lost 5 bases, V lost 4 bases, and 6 bases had no gene match. The germline V gene has CDR1 LGHNA and CDR2 YNFKEQ. The CDR3 consists of 15 residues. The CDR3 loop is CASSRGQGARTEAFF. CDR3 in DNA: TGTGCCAGCAGCCGCGGACAGGGGGCGCGGACTGAAGCTTTCTTT.

The chain uses TRBV25-1 and TRBJ2-7, with a possible D match to TRBD1 (6 bases). Germline-derived CDR1 and CDR2 are MGHDK and SYGVNS. Between the trimmed V and J ends, which lost 7 bases and 3 bases, there was a span of 10 bases. The CDR3 has 12 amino acids. In nucleotides, the CDR3 is TGTGCCAGCACCCGGGACAACTACGAGCAGTACTTC. Translated: CASTRDNYEQYF.

The chain has TRBV7-2 and TRBJ1-2; D not certain. The germline V and J ends were trimmed by 6 bases and 7 bases, with 15 bases remaining between them. This CDR3 spans 13 amino acids. Looked up from germline, CDR1 is SGHTA and CDR2 is FQGNSA. Here the CDR3 DNA reads TGTGCCAGCAGGGAATCAGGTCTGGTTGGCTACACCTTC. Translation gives CASRESGLVGYTF.

The V call is TRBV7-2, the J call TRBJ2-7; 8 bases fit TRBD1. The V gene's germline CDR1 is SGHTA and CDR2 FQGNSA. The CDR3 totals 15 residues. The V and J ends lost 3 bases and 7 bases, in that order; junction bases with no gene match: 11. The chain's CDR3 is CASSFDRGETWEQYF. The CDR3 nucleotides read TGTGCCAGCAGCTTCGACAGGGGTGAAACCTGGGAGCAGTACTTC.

Comment on this clone: Different DNA sequences within this sample yield the same CDR3. The V gene is TRBV6-5, the J gene TRBJ2-1; perhaps TRBD2 as D (5 bases). Germline V gene data show CDR1 as MNHEY and CDR2 as SVGAGI. This CDR3 region has 11 residues. V lost 3 bases to trimming and J lost 10 bases, with 7 bases between them. The CDR3 loop is CASSYSGEQFF. The CDR3 DNA reads TGTGCCAGCAGTTATTCGGGGGAGCAGTTCTTC.

The chain employs TRBV4-1 and TRBJ2-5; TRBD2 agrees at 13 bases. The germline CDR1 and CDR2 sequences are MGHRA and YSYEKL. This CDR3 comprises 18 residues. Germline trimming cut 1 base from V and 7 bases from J; bases unmatched to any gene: 12. CDR3 DNA sequence: TGCGCCAGCAGCCAAGTCGCGACTAGCGGGGGGCCTGGAGGGACCCAGTACTTC. It codes for CASSQVATSGGPGGTQYF.

Concerning this clone itself: The sample holds other DNA sequences that translate to the same CDR3. The V and J genes are TRBV5-1 and TRBJ2-2; 13 positions agree with TRBD2. There are 16 residues in the CDR3. The J segment lost 4 bases and the V segment lost 2 bases, leaving 2 bases of the junction unmatched. From germline, CDR1 is SGHRS and CDR2 YFSETQ. CDR3 in DNA: TGCGCCAGCAGCTTAGGACTAGCGGGGGTCACCGGGGAGCTGTTTTTT. Protein sequence: CASSLGLAGVTGELFF.

As to this clone: At one of its ends the junction is not consistent with the germline gene, which may arise from a read error. V gene TRBV19 combines with J gene TRBJ1-1; D is unresolved. CDR1 LNHDA and CDR2 SQIVND come from the germline V gene (reference sequence). The CDR3 is 12 residues long. The CDR3 here is CASSITTTKAFF. CDR3 DNA: TGTGCCAGTAGTATAACGACCACTAAAGCTTTCTTT.

The chain has TRBV28 and TRBJ2-3; tentative D call: TRBD2 (6 bases). Germline CDR1 reads MDHEN; CDR2 reads SYDVKM. The germline V and J ends were trimmed by 4 bases and 0 bases, with 11 bases remaining between them. The CDR3 is made up of 15 amino acids. In DNA form, the CDR3 reads TGTGCCAGCAGTTCCAGCGGGCGAAGCACAGATACGCAGTATTTT. It encodes CASSSSGRSTDTQYF.

This rearrangement joins TRBV21-1 to TRBJ1-5. TRBV21-1 is given as a pseudogene. This CDR3 comprises 16 residues. CDR3 nucleotides: TGTGCCAGCACCTTCATGAGGGAATCTACGAATCAGCCCCAGCATTTT. Translating it yields CASTFMRESTNQPQHF.

The V and J genes are TRBV10-1 and TRBJ2-7, with a weak D call TRBD2 (6 bases). The CDR3 extends over 12 amino acids. The germline V gene encodes CDR1 WNHNN and CDR2 SYGVQD (reference sequence). Trimming removed 4 bases at V and 6 bases at J, with 10 bases between. CDR3: CASSGAGGEQYF. The DNA for the CDR3 is TGCGCCAGCAGTGGAGCCGGGGGCGAGCAGTACTTC.

The V gene is TRBV6-1, the J gene TRBJ2-4; the D gene is possibly TRBD1 (6 bases). This CDR3 has 14 amino acids. V was clipped by 5 bases and J by 8 bases, with 16 bases between them. Germline V gene data show CDR1 as MNHNS and CDR2 as SASEGT. The CDR3 region has the DNA TGTGCCAGCAGTTTACAGGGAACGTGGGACATTCAGTACTTC. Translating it yields CASSLQGTWDIQYF.

The chain carries TRBV27 and TRBJ2-2; D possibly corresponds to TRBD1 (6 bases). CDR3 length equals 16 residues. The V end lost 5 bases, the J end lost 3 bases, and 16 bases lay between the germline ends. Per the germline V gene, CDR1 is MNHEY and CDR2 is SMNVEV (reference sequence). The CDR3, as DNA: TGTGCCAGCAGTCGAACAGGGAACCCCCACACCGGGGAGCTGTTTTTT. Residues: CASSRTGNPHTGELFF.

A word on this clone: The same CDR3 also results from other DNA sequences found in this sample. V and J are TRBV2 and TRBJ1-1; the D is unclear. V was pared by 3 bases and J by 11 bases, with 10 bases between. Germline lookup yields CDR1 SNHLY and CDR2 FYNNEI. This CDR3 region has 11 residues. CDR3 sequence reads: CASSEDGRAFF. The CDR3 region has the DNA TGTGCCAGCAGTGAGGACGGGAGGGCTTTCTTT.

This clone appeared a single time. The chain links TRBV28 to TRBJ1-2, with 12 bases matching TRBD1. The ends lost 4 bases at V and 7 bases at J; junction bases unmatched: 7. The CDR3 runs 15 residues. The germline gives CDR1 MDHEN, CDR2 SYDVKM. CDR3 sequence (DNA): TGTGCCAGCAGTTCGGCACCGGGACAGGGGGCTGGCTACACCTTC. Its protein is CASSSAPGQGAGYTF.

V and J are TRBV6-1 and TRBJ2-2; D possibly corresponds to TRBD1 (5 bases). The CDR3 has 15 amino acids. Germline V gene data show CDR1 as MNHNS and CDR2 as SASEGT. Trimming took 7 bases from V and 6 from J, leaving 18 bases between them. The CDR3, as DNA: TGTGCCAGCACTAGGGGCCAGATAGATCCCGGGGAGCTGTTTTTT. Its protein product is CASTRGQIDPGELFF.

The J gene is TRBJ2-7, the V gene TRBV9; 10 positions match TRBD2. V lost 4 bases, J lost 3 bases, and 7 bases stayed unmatched. The length of the CDR3 is 15 residues. Per the germline V gene, CDR1 is SGDLS and CDR2 is YYNGEE. The CDR3 DNA is TGTGCCAGCAGCCCTACCGGGACTAGCGTCTACGAGCAGTACTTC. Its translation: CASSPTGTSVYEQYF. Full variable domain (rest looked up from reference TRBV9 and TRBJ2-7): DSGVTQTPKHLITATGQRVTLRCSPRSGDLSVYWYQQSLDQGLQFLIQYYNGEERAKGNILERFSAQQFPDLHSELNLSSLELGDSALYFCASSPTGTSVYEQYFGPGTRLTVT.

CDR3 nucleotide sequence: TGTGCCAGCTCACCAGGAGCCGGGACCGCCAGCAATCAGCCCCAGCATTTT. The encoded protein is CASSPGAGTASNQPQHF. The V call is TRBV18, the J call TRBJ1-5, with D perhaps matching TRBD1 (5 bases). V lost 2 bases and J 1 base, leaving 15 bases between the germline ends. The CDR3 length is 17 residues. Germline loops: CDR1 KGHSH, CDR2 LQKENI.

The V gene is TRBV6-5, the J gene TRBJ1-1; no reliable D call. V dropped 0 bases and J dropped 3 bases, with 11 bases sitting between them. Germline V lookup: CDR1 MNHEY, CDR2 SVGAGI. The CDR3 runs to 15 residues. The DNA of the CDR3 is TGTGCCAGCAGTTACTCGATGGGGAAGTACACTGAAGCTTTCTTT. Translated, it gives CASSYSMGKYTEAFF.

This sequence joins TRBV28 and TRBJ2-5; weak D call: TRBD1 (6 bases). CDR3 length: 14 amino acids. The ends were cut back, 8 bases at V and 8 bases at J, with 21 bases in the middle. CDR1 is MDHEN and CDR2 is SYDVKM in the germline V gene. As DNA, the CDR3 is TGTGCCAGCTTAACCACTCGACAGGCCCTAACCCAGTACTTC. It codes for CASLTTRQALTQYF.

As regards this clone: The sample carries other DNA sequences with the same CDR3. Here the CDR3 reads CASRGGADTQYF. The CDR3 nucleotides read TGTGCCAGCAGGGGAGGGGCAGATACGCAGTATTTT. V gene TRBV6-5 combines with J gene TRBJ2-3, with 7 bases aligning to TRBD2. The CDR3 length is 12 residues. The V gene's germline CDR1 is MNHEY and CDR2 SVGAGI. V dropped 6 bases and J dropped 4; count of bases not matched to a gene: 1.

As concerns this clone: The same CDR3 also results from other DNA sequences found in this sample. The genes are TRBV5-4 and TRBJ2-7; TRBD2 agrees at 8 bases. Trimming at V came to 0 bases and at J to 2 bases, leaving 4 bases not matched to a gene. This CDR3 contains 15 residues. Germline CDR1 reads SGHNT; CDR2 reads YYREEE (reference sequence). The CDR3: CASSLAGGGTYEQYF. As DNA, the CDR3 is TGTGCCAGCAGCTTGGCCGGCGGGGGGACCTACGAGCAGTACTTC.

This sequence joins TRBV6-1 and TRBJ1-5; D might be TRBD1 (6 bases). CDR1 and CDR2 (germline): MNHNS, SASEGT. V shed 7 bases and J shed 4 bases, with 17 bases lying between them. This CDR3 contains 15 residues. CDR3 coding DNA: TGTGCCAGCACCCTGGGGGCAGTAGGGAATCAGCCCCAGCATTTT. This translates into CASTLGAVGNQPQHF.

The chain has TRBV10-3 and TRBJ2-3; 11 positions agree with TRBD2. The V and J ends lost 5 bases and 4 bases, in that order; junction bases with no gene match: 2. Germline CDR1 reads ENHRY; CDR2 reads SYGVKD. CDR3 length equals 14 residues. In DNA, the CDR3 is TGTGCCATCAGTACTAGCGGGAGTCCAGATACGCAGTATTTT. Encoded protein: CAISTSGSPDTQYF.

This chain connects TRBV11-2 to TRBJ1-2; weak D call: TRBD1 (5 bases). The CDR3 extends over 15 amino acids. Germline V gene lookup returns CDR1 SGHAT and CDR2 FQNNGV. V was trimmed by 5 bases and J by 8 bases, leaving 21 bases between them. This chain's CDR3 is CASSPRPRGVDGYTF. DNA for the CDR3: TGTGCCAGCAGCCCCCGACCGCGGGGGGTTGACGGCTACACCTTC.

The V call is TRBV2, the J call TRBJ2-3; a possible D gene is TRBD1 (5 bases). The CDR3 has 13 residues. Germline CDR1 is SNHLY and CDR2 is FYNNEI. V lost 7 bases and J 3 bases, leaving 11 bases between the germline ends. CDR3: CASKGQETDTQYF. DNA of the CDR3: TGTGCCAGCAAGGGGCAGGAGACAGATACGCAGTATTTT.

The chain employs TRBV5-1 and TRBJ2-3, with TRBD1 matching over 8 bases. Trimming removed 1 base from V and 3 bases from J; junction bases left unmatched: 4. CDR3 size: 15 residues. Germline V gives CDR1 SGHRS, CDR2 YFSETQ. The CDR3 spells CASSLTGGWTDTQYF. In nucleotides, the CDR3 is TGCGCCAGCAGCTTGACAGGGGGTTGGACAGATACGCAGTATTTT.

The J gene is TRBJ2-2, the V gene TRBV5-1; no firm D call. Germline CDR1 reads SGHRS; CDR2 reads YFSETQ. The V end lost 0 bases, the J end lost 0 bases, and 9 bases lay between the germline ends. The CDR3 totals 16 residues. In DNA, the CDR3 is TGCGCCAGCAGCTTGGACGCGGCGACGAACACCGGGGAGCTGTTTTTT. Translating it yields CASSLDAATNTGELFF.

This clone was found once. The rearrangement joins TRBV5-1 to TRBJ2-7, with D possibly being TRBD1 or TRBD2 (5 bases each). The germline CDR1 and CDR2 sequences are SGHRS and YFSETQ. V was pared by 3 bases and J by 0 bases, with 13 bases between. This CDR3 is built from 15 residues. CDR3 sequence reads: CASSYGTEDSYEQYF. CDR3 nucleotides: TGCGCCAGCAGCTATGGGACGGAGGACTCCTACGAGCAGTACTTC.